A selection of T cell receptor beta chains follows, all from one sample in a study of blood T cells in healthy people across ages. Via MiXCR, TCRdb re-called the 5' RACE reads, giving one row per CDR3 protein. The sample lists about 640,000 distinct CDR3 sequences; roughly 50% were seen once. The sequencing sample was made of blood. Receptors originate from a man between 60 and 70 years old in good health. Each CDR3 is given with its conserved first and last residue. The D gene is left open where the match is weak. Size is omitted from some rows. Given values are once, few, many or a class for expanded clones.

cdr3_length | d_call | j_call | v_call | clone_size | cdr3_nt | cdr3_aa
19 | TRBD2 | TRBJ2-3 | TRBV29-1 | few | TGCAGCGTTGAAGATCGTCGAGCGGGGGGGCCAGGGGGCACAGATACGCAGTATTTT | CSVEDRRAGGPGGTDTQYF
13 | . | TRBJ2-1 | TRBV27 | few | TGTGCCAGCAGTCAGAGGGGCCACAATGAGCAGTTCTTC | CASSQRGHNEQFF
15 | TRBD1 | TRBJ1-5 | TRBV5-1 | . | TGCGCCAGCAGCCCGGATGACAGGGACTCAGGGGCCCAGCATTTT | CASSPDDRDSGAQHF
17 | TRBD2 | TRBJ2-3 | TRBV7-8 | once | TGTGCCAGCAGCCCCAGAGGAACTAGCGGGGTAACAGATACGCAGTATTTT | CASSPRGTSGVTDTQYF
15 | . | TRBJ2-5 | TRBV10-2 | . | TGCGCCAGCAGTGCCGTGGGAAACCCTGTGGAGACCCAGTACTTC | CASSAVGNPVETQYF
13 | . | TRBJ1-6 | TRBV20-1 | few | TGCAGTGCTAGAGTCGCAGGGAATTCACCCCTCCACTTT | CSARVAGNSPLHF
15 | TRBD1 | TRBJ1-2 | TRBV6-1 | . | TGTGCCAGCAGTGAAGCGCTACAGGGGACCTATGGCTACACCTTC | CASSEALQGTYGYTF
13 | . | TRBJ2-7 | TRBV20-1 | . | TGCAGTGCTCGGAGGCCAAGCTCCTACGAGCAGTACTTC | CSARRPSSYEQYF
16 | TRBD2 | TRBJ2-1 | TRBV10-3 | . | TGTGCCATCAGTGAGTACGCTAGCGGGGGCCCCCGCGAGCAGTTCTTC | CAISEYASGGPREQFF
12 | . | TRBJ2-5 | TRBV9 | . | TGTGCCAGCAGCGCCGGGCAAGGGGAGCAGTACTTC | CASSAGQGEQYF
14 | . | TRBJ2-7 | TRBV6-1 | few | TGTGCCAGCAGTGAAGTTCGGGACTCTCCACACCAGTACTTC | CASSEVRDSPHQYF
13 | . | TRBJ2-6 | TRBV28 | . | TGTGCCAGCAGACGCACTGGGGCCAACGTCCTGACTTTC | CASRRTGANVLTF
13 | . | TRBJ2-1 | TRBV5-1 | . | TGCGCCAGCAGCGCCCTGTCAGGCGGGGAGCAGTTCTTC | CASSALSGGEQFF
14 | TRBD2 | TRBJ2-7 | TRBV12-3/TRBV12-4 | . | TGTGCCAGCAGTTTAGGGACTAGCGGGGTACAGCAGTACTTC | CASSLGTSGVQQYF
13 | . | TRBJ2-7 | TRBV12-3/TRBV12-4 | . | TGTGCCAGCAGTCTACCAAGTGGGGACGAGCAGTACTTC | CASSLPSGDEQYF
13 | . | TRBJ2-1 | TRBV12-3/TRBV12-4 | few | TGTGCCAGCAGTTCGGACTGGTATAATGAGCAGTTCTTC | CASSSDWYNEQFF
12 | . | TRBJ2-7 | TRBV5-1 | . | TGCGCCAGCGGCACCGGGATGCGGGAGCAGTACTTC | CASGTGMREQYF
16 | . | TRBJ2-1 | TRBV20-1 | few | TGCAGTGCCCCCCCCCGCGGGCTAGCCTCGAACAATGAGCAGTTCTTC | CSAPPRGLASNNEQFF
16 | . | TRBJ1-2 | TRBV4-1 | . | TGCGCCAGCAGCCAAGATTCTACAGGACGAAACTATGGCTACACCTTC | CASSQDSTGRNYGYTF
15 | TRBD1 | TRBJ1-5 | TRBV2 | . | TGTGCCAGCAGCCCCTCACAGGGGATCAATCAGCCCCAGCATTTT | CASSPSQGINQPQHF
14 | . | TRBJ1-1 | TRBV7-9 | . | TGTGCCAGCAGCTTTGTGACCCTGAACACTGAAGCTTTCTTT | CASSFVTLNTEAFF
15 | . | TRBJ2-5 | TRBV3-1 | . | TGTGCCAGCAGCCCCGTCGGAGCGGTCCAAGAGACCCAGTACTTC | CASSPVGAVQETQYF
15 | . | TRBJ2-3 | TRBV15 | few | TGTGCCACCAGCAGAGATGGGGGTTCGGAGGATACGCAGTATTTT | CATSRDGGSEDTQYF
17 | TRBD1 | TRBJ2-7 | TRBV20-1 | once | TGCAGTGCTAGAGCCATAAACCCGGGACAGATAAACTACGAGCAGTACTTC | CSARAINPGQINYEQYF
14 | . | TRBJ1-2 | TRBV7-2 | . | TGTGCCAGCAGCGCTGATACAGGGATAGGCGGCTACACCTTC | CASSADTGIGGYTF
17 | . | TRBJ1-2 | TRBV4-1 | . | TGCGCCAGCAGCCAAGATCTTAGTGGGGCTCGAACCAATGGCTACACCTTC | CASSQDLSGARTNGYTF
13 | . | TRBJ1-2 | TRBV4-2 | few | TGTGCCAGCAGCGCTCGGACGGGGTATGGCTACACCTTC | CASSARTGYGYTF
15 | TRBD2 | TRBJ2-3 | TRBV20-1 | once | TGCAGTGCTAGTGGGCGGGGGAGGAGCACAGATACGCAGTATTTT | CSASGRGRSTDTQYF
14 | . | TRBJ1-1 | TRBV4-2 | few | TGTGCCAGCAGCCGGAATGGAGTGAACACTGAAGCTTTCTTT | CASSRNGVNTEAFF
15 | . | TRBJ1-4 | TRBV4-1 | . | TGCGCCAGCAGCCAAGATGAGGGCGGAAATGAAAAACTGTTTTTT | CASSQDEGGNEKLFF
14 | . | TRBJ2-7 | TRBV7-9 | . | TGTGCCAGCAGCCCCCCCCTAGCTTCCTACGAGCAGTACTTC | CASSPPLASYEQYF
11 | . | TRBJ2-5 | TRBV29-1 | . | TGCAGCGCTGGAGTAGGGGGGACCCAGTACTTC | CSAGVGGTQYF
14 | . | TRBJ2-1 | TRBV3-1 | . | TGTGCCAGCAGCCAAGGAAACAGGGACAATGAGCAGTTCTTC | CASSQGNRDNEQFF
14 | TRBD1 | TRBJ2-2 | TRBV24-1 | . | TGTGCCACCAGTGACGGACAGGGGAACGGGGAGCTGTTTTTT | CATSDGQGNGELFF
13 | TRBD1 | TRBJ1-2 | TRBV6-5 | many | TGTGCCAGCAGTGGGACAGGCGGCTATGGCTACACCTTC | CASSGTGGYGYTF
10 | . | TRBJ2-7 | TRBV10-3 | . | TGTGCCATCACCCGGTGCGAGCAGTACTTC | CAITRCEQYF
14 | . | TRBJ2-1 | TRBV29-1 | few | TGCAGCGTTGGTTATGGGGGGCCGGGCAATGAGCAGTTCTTC | CSVGYGGPGNEQFF
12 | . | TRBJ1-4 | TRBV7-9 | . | TGTGCCAGCAGCCGGATTGATGAAAAACTGTTTTTT | CASSRIDEKLFF
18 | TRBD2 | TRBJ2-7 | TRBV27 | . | TGTGCCAGCAACCTGCCCCCTCAACTAGCGGGGGGGCCGATCGAGCAGTACTTC | CASNLPPQLAGGPIEQYF